This T cell receptor (beta chain) was recorded in a study of long-term antiretroviral therapy in people with HIV. The study used samples holding roughly 1-10 million cryopreserved PBMC before DNA extraction. Regarding the study as a whole: ART adherence, viral resistance and therapy changes went unrecorded.

To note about this clone: Antigen specificity is unknown.

Samples were assayed with immunoSEQ v3.0 at survey level. Data came from immunoSEQ multiplex PCR; TCRdb stores just in-frame clones and leaves some out. Among 25,000 to 35,000 clones, 90% to 95% were seen once, and the ten largest hold approximately 2.5%. V shed 6 bases and J shed 0 bases, with 12 bases lying between them. CDR3 length equals 14 residues. Germline V gives CDR1 MNHEY, CDR2 SMNVEV (reference sequence). The receptor was isolated from a man in his fifties or sixties with HIV. The source material was unsorted PBMCs, sampled approximately 7.4 years after starting antiretroviral therapy. The genes are TRBV27 and TRBJ2-7, with a possible D match to TRBD1 (5 bases). CDR3 sequence (DNA): TGTGCCAGCAGGGTGGACATTTACTCCTACGAGCAGTACTTC. Its protein is CASRVDIYSYEQYF.